These 8 T cell receptor beta chains were sequenced from one sample in a study of T cells in tuberculosis (dated by TCRdb to the late 2010s). The library was made by the immunoSEQ multiplex PCR assay. In its TCRdb copy, this immuneACCESS table keeps in-frame sequences only and misses some clones. Where compared with another copy, unresolved V genes explain less than half of these, and the others have no known cause. The sample table holds about 33,000 clones, of which roughly 92% were seen once. The top ten hold approximately 7.6% of the sample. The material sequenced was PBMCs. The receptors derive from a donor between 10 and 35 years old with latent tuberculosis or without tuberculosis infection. Some clones in this sample may be carry-over from other donors' samples.

The sample holds one count of this clone. The chain employs TRBV27 and TRBJ1-1; D might be TRBD1 (5 bases). Trimming shortened V by 9 bases and J by 6 bases, and 20 bases separated the two germline ends. The germline CDR1 and CDR2 sequences are MNHEY and SMNVEV (reference sequence). This CDR3 region has 14 residues. CDR3 residues: CASFGARGWAEAFF. The CDR3 region has the DNA TGTGCCAGTTTCGGGGCCCGGGGGTGGGCTGAAGCTTTCTTT.

The chain uses TRBV4-1 and TRBJ2-3; a possible D gene is TRBD2 (5 bases). This CDR3 region has 17 residues. From germline, CDR1 is MGHRA and CDR2 YSYEKL. Deletions cut 4 bases from V and 2 bases from J, with 19 bases between. CDR3 amino acids: CASSPLLVRWVTDTQYF. As DNA, the CDR3 is TGCGCCAGCAGCCCCCTACTAGTAAGGTGGGTCACAGATACGCAGTATTTT.

The genes are TRBV2 and TRBJ2-1, with D unclear. Trimming removed 5 bases at V and 15 bases at J, with 17 bases between. The CDR3 is made up of 12 amino acids. Germline V gives CDR1 SNHLY, CDR2 FYNNEI. The CDR3 nucleotides are TGTGCCAGCAGTTCACGAATCCCGGTCGGGTTCTTC. As protein: CASSSRIPVGFF.

The chain carries TRBV28 and TRBJ2-1, with D unclear. The length of the CDR3 is 16 residues. Trimming shortened V by 3 bases and J by 0 bases, and 12 bases separated the two germline ends. Germline V gene lookup returns CDR1 MDHEN and CDR2 SYDVKM. CDR3 in amino acids: CASSFLVDSSYNEQFF. Written as DNA, the CDR3 is TGTGCCAGCAGTTTTTTGGTCGATAGCTCCTACAATGAGCAGTTCTTC.

The V call is TRBV27, the J call TRBJ1-1, with TRBD1 matching 8 bases. Germline CDR1 reads MNHEY; CDR2 reads SMNVEV (reference sequence). This CDR3 region has 13 residues. J lost 10 bases, V lost 6 bases, and 10 bases had no gene match. The CDR3 bases are TGTGCCAGCAGCCCGACAGGGGAAGGGCGAGCTTTCTTT. This translates into CASSPTGEGRAFF.

The sample holds a few counts of this clone. The chain recombines TRBV19 with TRBJ1-1, with 8 bases lining up with TRBD1. J gave up 5 bases and V 10 bases, and 12 bases lay outside the gene matches. This CDR3 has 14 amino acids. Per the germline V gene, CDR1 is LNHDA and CDR2 is SQIVND (reference sequence). The DNA of the CDR3 is TGTGCCACCCGTGGACAGGGAGAAAGGACTGAAGCTTTCTTT. It translates to CATRGQGERTEAFF. The full variable domain, with the rest looked up from reference TRBV19 and TRBJ1-1, is DGGITQSPKYLFRKEGQNVTLSCEQNLNHDAMYWYRQDPGQGLRLIYYSQIVNDFQKGDIAEGYSVSREKKESFPLTVTSAQKNPTAFYLCATRGQGERTEAFFGQGTRLTVV.

The chain is built from TRBV15 and TRBJ1-3; possibly TRBD1 for D (5 bases). The CDR3 sequence is 18 residues long. Germline V gene data show CDR1 as LNHNV and CDR2 as YYDKDF (reference sequence). With 5 bases removed from V and 1 base from J, the gap between germline ends came to 21 bases. The CDR3: CATSHGWEGSPSGNTIYF. DNA of the CDR3: TGTGCCACCAGCCATGGATGGGAGGGGTCCCCTTCTGGAAACACCATATATTTT.

The gene calls are TRBV5-1 and TRBJ1-2; TRBD1 matches at 7 bases. The CDR3 length is 15 residues. V shed 0 bases, J shed 3 bases, and the junction held 5 bases outside the gene matches. Germline CDR1 and CDR2: SGHRS and YFSETQ. The CDR3: CASSLAGGGDYGYTF. The CDR3 bases are TGCGCCAGCAGCTTGGCAGGAGGGGGCGACTATGGCTACACCTTC.